This TCR beta chain was observed in a study of blood T cells in healthy people across ages (dated by TCRdb to between 2015 and 2016). Notes on the research overall: Template switching captured roughly one uniquely barcoded TCR beta cDNA molecule per two T cells in model experiments. Age-related changes in TCR beta repertoire diversity were measured in the study by deep sequencing normalized with unique cDNA molecular identifiers. The donors were divided into four age groups: young (average around 16 years), middle-aged (roughly 42), aged (around 59) and long-lived (82). Two additional independent replicas of 1 million unique cDNA reads from the same blood draw were analyzed for two donors (one aged 18 to 29 and one aged 80 or older). Study-wide conclusions, independent of this receptor: There was a strong correlation between observed TCR beta diversity and the percentage of naive T cells measured by flow cytometry. The long-lived group showed more naive CD4+ T cells, fewer expanded clones and increased TCR diversity than the aged group, suggesting age selection. As age increased, observed TCR beta diversity per million T cells dropped in a roughly linear way, and a significant reduction was already evident by age roughly 40. Estimates of total diversity from one million sequenced T cells were regarded as lower bounds and underestimates. Because donor CMV infection status was unknown, age-related changes in expanded clonotypes were potentially confounded. Since profiling was done on bulk unsorted PBMCs, naive and antigen-experienced compartments could not be conclusively compared.

A word on this clonotype: The specificity of this receptor is unknown. No base qualities exist here, and no much larger clone lies one base off it.

Library construction relied on 5' RACE. Instrument used: Illumina HiSeq 2500. A second PCR of 7 to 11 cycles was run with a J-beta primer mix and a sample-barcoded 5' primer. Each TCR beta cDNA molecule received a unique molecular identifier from a template-switch 5' adaptor carrying 12 random nucleotides. Each sample yielded at least 2.5 million CDR3-containing paired-end reads. First-strand cDNA was synthesized from all RNA with the Mint cDNA synthesis kit, primed by a TRBC-specific oligonucleotide. All cDNA was treated with uracil-DNA glycosylase and then went through a first 18-cycle PCR with the universal primers M1SS and BC2_uni_R. On the study's bioinformatics: Each sample was normalized by randomly selecting 1 million high-quality reads, each carrying a distinct molecular identifier. Instead of being binned into consensus sequences, reads with shared molecular identifiers were discarded. MiTCR, with a Q25 quality threshold and the strictest error-elimination algorithm, was used for CDR3 identification, clonotype clustering and error correction. A nonparametric unseen species model with Euler transformation was used to estimate a lower bound on total TCR beta diversity. Starting from the raw public reads, TCRdb applied fastp trimming at Q25, assembled clones with MiXCR and retained in-frame beta chains. When rows share a CDR3 protein, they turn into one entry using the most common DNA and genes. TCRdb, rather than the study authors, made the V and J calls. Across this sample there are nearly 800,000 distinct CDR3 sequences, with 20% to 30% seen only once. The ten largest clones take up under 4.5% of the sample.

The donors were roughly 39 Caucasian individuals from Russia, aged roughly 6 to 100 years, who were systemically healthy. Each donor gave 8.5 to 10 milliliters of peripheral blood, collected into EDTA-treated Vacutainer tubes. Ficoll-Paque density-gradient centrifugation was used to isolate PBMCs, with at least 7 million obtained per sample. Total RNA was extracted from PBMCs with Trizol reagent, with at least 5 micrograms obtained per sample. Naive CD45RAhigh/CD27high T cell percentages were measured by flow cytometry on a PBMC aliquot from every donor. These data were also filed under a second study, of T cells of mothers and their children. Taken from the second paper: The donors were nine systemically healthy Caucasian individuals, made up of three mothers and their six children. cDNA synthesis consumed the entire amount of extracted RNA, loaded at about 1.6 ug RNA in each 15 ul reaction. Sample barcodes and 2-4 random nucleotides were added via the M1S primer in the second PCR. Each mother yielded over 10 million TCR beta CDR3 reads and each child about 3 million reads. Thymic selection shapes the output of TCR recombination in a similar way in related and unrelated pairs, and inherited differences have a minor effect. Normalized repertoire overlap was always found to be slightly, but never significantly, higher in related mother-child pairs than in unrelated mother-child pairs. Persistent microchimeric T cell clones were not detected, at a sensitivity of around 95 clones per million clonotypes. In the study, deep NGS was used to compare the TCR beta repertoires of mothers and children, and features distinguishing related mother-child pairs from unrelated individuals were sought. On average, the children were 11 +/- 4 years old, while the mothers were 40 +/- 4 years old. After adapter ligation was performed with NEBNext reagents, the libraries were sequenced on an Illumina HiSeq 2000 with 100+100 nt paired-end reads. Mother and child libraries were prepared a month apart and sequenced in separate runs to prevent cross-contamination. For each donor, somewhere between roughly 450,000 and 2,000,000 distinct TCR beta clonotypes were identified. Naive TCR beta clonotypes were estimated from low-frequency clonotypes matched to each donor's FACS-determined naive share, without sorting.

The sequenced material came from blood. This TCR was recovered from a boy younger than 18 in good health.

The base sequence is TGTGCCAGCAGTCACAGTTTGGGACAGGGGAACTCCTACGAGCAGTACTTC. The resulting protein is CASSHSLGQGNSYEQYF. This chain joins TRBV6-5 to TRBJ2-7; TRBD1 matches 10 bases in the middle. The CDR3 holds 17 amino acids from the cysteine to the phenylalanine. Only the CDR3 part of the read is kept: 51 bases, read in frame from the first base. The junction shows trimming of 5 bases on V and 0 bases on J, and the gene matches do not reach 10 bases of it. CDR1 and CDR2, looked up from the germline V gene, are MNHEY and SVGAGI.